Sequencing of this T cell receptor beta chain was carried out in a study of T cells after yellow fever vaccination. V shed 7 bases and J shed 1 base, with 7 bases lying between them. The CDR3 has 13 residues. Germline loops: CDR1 LNHDA, CDR2 SQIVND (reference sequence). MiXCR, run by TCRdb on the 5' RACE reads, gives a single entry per CDR3 protein. The sample shows a few hundred thousand distinct CDR3 sequences, almost 4% of them seen only once. Material: PBMCs, obtained 5 days after the yellow fever booster vaccination. The receptor was isolated from a man younger than 35 who received the YFV17D yellow fever vaccine. The chain has TRBV19 and TRBJ2-2; no clear D gene. Here the CDR3 DNA reads TGTGCCAGTAACTATAGGAACACCGGGGAGCTGTTTTTT. Translation gives CASNYRNTGELFF. Combining the CDR3 with reference TRBV19 and TRBJ2-2 gives the whole variable domain DGGITQSPKYLFRKEGQNVTLSCEQNLNHDAMYWYRQDPGQGLRLIYYSQIVNDFQKGDIAEGYSVSREKKESFPLTVTSAQKNPTAFYLCASNYRNTGELFFGEGSRLTVL.